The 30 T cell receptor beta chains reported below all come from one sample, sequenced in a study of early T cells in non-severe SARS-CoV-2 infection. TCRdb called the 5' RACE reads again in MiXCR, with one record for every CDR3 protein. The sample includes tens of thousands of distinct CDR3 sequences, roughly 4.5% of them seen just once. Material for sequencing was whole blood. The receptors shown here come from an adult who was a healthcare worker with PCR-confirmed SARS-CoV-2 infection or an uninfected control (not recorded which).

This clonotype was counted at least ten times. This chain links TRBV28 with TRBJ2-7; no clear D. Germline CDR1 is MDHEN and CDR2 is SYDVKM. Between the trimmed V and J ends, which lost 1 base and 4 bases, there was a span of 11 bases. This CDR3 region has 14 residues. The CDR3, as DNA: TGTGCCAGCAGTTTATTGGGGTTGTTTTACGAGCAGTACTTC. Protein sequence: CASSLLGLFYEQYF.

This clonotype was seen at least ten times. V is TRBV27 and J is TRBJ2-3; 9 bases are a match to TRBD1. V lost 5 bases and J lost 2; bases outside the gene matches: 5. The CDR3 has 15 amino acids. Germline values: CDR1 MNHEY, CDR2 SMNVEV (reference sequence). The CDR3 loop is CASSPRDRATDTQYF. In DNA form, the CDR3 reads TGTGCCAGCAGTCCGAGGGACAGGGCCACAGATACGCAGTATTTT.

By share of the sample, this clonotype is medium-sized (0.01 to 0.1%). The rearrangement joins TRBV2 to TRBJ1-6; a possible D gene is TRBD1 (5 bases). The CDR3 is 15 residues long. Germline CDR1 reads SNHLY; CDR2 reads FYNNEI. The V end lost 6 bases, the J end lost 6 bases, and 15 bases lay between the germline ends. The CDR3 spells CASRETDVRNSPLHF. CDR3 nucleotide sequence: TGTGCCAGCAGGGAGACAGATGTACGTAATTCACCCCTCCACTTT. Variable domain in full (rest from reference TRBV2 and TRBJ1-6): EPEVTQTPSHQVTQMGQEVILRCVPISNHLYFYWYRQILGQKVEFLVSFYNNEISEKSEIFDDQFSVERPDGSNFTLKIRSTKLEDSAMYFCASRETDVRNSPLHFGNGTRLTVT.

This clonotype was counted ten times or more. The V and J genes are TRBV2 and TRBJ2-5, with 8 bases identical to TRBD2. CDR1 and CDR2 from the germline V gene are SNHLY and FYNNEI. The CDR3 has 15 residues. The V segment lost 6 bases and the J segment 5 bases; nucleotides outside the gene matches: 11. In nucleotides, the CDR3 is TGTGCCAGCAGCCCCCGGACTGGCGGGAGGGAGACCCAGTACTTC. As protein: CASSPRTGGRETQYF.

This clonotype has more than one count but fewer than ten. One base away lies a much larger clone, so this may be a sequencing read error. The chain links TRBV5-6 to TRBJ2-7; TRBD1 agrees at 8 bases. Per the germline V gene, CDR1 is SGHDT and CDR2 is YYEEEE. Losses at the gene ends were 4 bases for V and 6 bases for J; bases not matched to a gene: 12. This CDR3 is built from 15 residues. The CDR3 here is CASSPAGGLVFEQYF. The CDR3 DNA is TGTGCCAGCAGCCCGGCAGGGGGCTTAGTTTTCGAGCAGTACTTC.

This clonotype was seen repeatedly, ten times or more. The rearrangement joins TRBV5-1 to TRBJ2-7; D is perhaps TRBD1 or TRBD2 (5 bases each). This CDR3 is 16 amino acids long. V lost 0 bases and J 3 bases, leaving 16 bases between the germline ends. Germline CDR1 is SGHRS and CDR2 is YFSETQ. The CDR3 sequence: CASSLGTGPFIYEQYF. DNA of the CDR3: TGCGCCAGCAGCTTGGGTACGGGACCGTTTATCTACGAGCAGTACTTC.

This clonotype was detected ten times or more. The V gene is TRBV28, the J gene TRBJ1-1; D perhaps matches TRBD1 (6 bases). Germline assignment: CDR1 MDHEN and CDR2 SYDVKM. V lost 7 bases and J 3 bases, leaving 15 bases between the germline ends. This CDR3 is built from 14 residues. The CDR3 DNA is TGTGCCAGCAAGGTAGGGGGTGCGGACACTGAAGCTTTCTTT. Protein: CASKVGGADTEAFF.

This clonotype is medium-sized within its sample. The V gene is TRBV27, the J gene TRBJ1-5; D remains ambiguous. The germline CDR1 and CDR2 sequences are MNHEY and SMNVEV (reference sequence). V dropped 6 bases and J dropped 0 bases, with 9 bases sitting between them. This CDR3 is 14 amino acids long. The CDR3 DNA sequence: TGTGCCAGCAGACCGGCCTTTAGCAATCAGCCCCAGCATTTT. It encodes CASRPAFSNQPQHF.

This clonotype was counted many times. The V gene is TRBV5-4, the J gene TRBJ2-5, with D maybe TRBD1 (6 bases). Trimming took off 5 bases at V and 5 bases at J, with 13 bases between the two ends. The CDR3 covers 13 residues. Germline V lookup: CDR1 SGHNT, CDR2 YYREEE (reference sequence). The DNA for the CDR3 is TGTGCCAGCAGGCTAGGGGGTCGGGAGACCCAGTACTTC. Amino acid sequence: CASRLGGRETQYF.

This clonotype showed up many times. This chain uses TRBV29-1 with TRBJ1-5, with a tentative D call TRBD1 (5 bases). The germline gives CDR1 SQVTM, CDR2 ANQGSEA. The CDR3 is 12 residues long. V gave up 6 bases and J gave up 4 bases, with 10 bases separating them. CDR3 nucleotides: TGCAGCGTGGGGGACGGGAATCAGCCCCAGCATTTT. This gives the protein CSVGDGNQPQHF.

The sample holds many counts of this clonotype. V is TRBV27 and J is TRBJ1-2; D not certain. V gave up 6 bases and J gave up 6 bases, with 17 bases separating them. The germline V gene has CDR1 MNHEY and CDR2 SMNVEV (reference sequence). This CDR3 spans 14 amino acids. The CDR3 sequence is CASSPTDGRNGYTF. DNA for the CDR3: TGTGCCAGCAGCCCTACGGACGGCAGGAATGGCTACACCTTC.

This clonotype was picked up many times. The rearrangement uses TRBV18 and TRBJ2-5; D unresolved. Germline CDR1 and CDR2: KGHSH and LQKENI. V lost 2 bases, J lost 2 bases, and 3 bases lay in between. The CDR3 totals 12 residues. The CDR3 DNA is TGTGCCAGCTCACCAAGACAAGAGACCCAGTACTTC. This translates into CASSPRQETQYF.

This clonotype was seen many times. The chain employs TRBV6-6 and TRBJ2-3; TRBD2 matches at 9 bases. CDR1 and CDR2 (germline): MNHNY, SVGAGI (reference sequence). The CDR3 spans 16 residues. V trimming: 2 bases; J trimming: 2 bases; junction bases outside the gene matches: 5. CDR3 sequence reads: CASSYPLAGNTDTQYF. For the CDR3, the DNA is TGTGCCAGCAGTTACCCGCTAGCGGGAAACACAGATACGCAGTATTTT.

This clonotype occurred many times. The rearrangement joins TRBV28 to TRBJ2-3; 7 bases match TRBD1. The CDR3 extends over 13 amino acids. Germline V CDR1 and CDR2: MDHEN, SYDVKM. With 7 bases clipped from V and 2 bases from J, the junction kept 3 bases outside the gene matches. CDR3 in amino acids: CASKGAVTDTQYF. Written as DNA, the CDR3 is TGTGCCAGCAAGGGGGCCGTCACAGATACGCAGTATTTT.

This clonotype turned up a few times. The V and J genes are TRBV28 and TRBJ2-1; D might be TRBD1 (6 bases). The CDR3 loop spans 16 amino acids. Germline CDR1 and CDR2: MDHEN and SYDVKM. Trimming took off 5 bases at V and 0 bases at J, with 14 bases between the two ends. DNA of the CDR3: TGTGCCAGCAGTCCCGGGTCCAGGGGCTCCTACAATGAGCAGTTCTTC. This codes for CASSPGSRGSYNEQFF.

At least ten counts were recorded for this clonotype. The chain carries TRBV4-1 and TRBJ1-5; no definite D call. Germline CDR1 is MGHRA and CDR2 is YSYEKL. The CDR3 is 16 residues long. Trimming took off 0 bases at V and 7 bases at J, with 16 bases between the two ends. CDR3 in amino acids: CASSQDSAPQIQPQHF. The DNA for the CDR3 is TGCGCCAGCAGCCAAGATTCCGCGCCTCAAATACAGCCCCAGCATTTT.

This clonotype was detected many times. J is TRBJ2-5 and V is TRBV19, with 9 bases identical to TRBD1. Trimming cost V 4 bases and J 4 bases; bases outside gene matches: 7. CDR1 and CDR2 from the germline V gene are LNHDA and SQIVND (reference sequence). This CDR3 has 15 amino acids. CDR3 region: CASSTYRGLGETQYF. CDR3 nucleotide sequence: TGTGCCAGTAGTACCTACAGGGGGCTCGGAGAGACCCAGTACTTC. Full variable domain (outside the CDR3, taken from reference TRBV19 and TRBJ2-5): DGGITQSPKYLFRKEGQNVTLSCEQNLNHDAMYWYRQDPGQGLRLIYYSQIVNDFQKGDIAEGYSVSREKKESFPLTVTSAQKNPTAFYLCASSTYRGLGETQYFGPGTRLLVL.

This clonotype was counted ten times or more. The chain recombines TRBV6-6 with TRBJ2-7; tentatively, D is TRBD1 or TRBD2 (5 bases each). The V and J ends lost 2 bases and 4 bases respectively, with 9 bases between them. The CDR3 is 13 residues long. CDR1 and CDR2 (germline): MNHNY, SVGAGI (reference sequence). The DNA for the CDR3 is TGTGCCAGCAGTTACACCGGGGCGTACGAGCAGTACTTC. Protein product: CASSYTGAYEQYF.

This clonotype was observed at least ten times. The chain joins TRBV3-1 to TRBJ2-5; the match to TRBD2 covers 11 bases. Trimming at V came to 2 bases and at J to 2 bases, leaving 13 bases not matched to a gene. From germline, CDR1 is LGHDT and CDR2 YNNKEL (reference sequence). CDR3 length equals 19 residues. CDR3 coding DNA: TGTGCCAGCAGCCAATCGGTGCTAGCGGGGGGACCGGTTCAAGAGACCCAGTACTTC. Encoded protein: CASSQSVLAGGPVQETQYF.

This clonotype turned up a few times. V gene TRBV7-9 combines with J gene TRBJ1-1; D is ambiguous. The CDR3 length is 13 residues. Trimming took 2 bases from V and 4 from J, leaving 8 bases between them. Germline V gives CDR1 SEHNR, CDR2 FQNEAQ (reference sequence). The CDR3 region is CASSLYSSTEAFF. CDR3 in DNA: TGTGCCAGCAGCTTATACAGTAGCACTGAAGCTTTCTTT.

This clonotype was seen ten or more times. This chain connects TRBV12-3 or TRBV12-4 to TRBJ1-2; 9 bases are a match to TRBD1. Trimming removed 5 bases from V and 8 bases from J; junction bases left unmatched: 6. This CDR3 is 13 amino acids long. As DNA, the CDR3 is TGTGCCAGCAGTGGACGGACAGGGGAAGGCTACACCTTC. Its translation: CASSGRTGEGYTF.

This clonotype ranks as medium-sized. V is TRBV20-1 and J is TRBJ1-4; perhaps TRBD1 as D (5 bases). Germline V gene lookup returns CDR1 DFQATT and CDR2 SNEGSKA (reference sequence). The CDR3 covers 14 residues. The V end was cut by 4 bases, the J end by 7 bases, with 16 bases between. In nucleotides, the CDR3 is TGCAGTGCTACTCGCGGGGGAGGGAGTGAAAAACTGTTTTTT. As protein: CSATRGGGSEKLFF.

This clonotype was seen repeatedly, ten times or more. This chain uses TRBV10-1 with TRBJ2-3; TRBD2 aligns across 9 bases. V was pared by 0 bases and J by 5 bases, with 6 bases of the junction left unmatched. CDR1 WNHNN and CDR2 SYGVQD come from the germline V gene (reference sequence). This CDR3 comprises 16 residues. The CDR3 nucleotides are TGCGCCAGCAGTGAGTCGCGGGGGGGCTTGCAAGATACGCAGTATTTT. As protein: CASSESRGGLQDTQYF.

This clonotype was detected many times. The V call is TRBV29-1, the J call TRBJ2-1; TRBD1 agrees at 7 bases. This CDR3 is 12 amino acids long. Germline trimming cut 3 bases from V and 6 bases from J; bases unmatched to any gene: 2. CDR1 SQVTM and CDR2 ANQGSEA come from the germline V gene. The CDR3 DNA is TGCAGCGTTGAGACAGGGTCCAATGAGCAGTTCTTC. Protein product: CSVETGSNEQFF.

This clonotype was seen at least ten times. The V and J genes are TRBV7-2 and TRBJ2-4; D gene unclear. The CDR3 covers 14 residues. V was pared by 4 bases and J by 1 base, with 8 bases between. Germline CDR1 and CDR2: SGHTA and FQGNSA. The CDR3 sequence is CASSSSRAKNIQYF. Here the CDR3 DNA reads TGTGCCAGCAGCTCGTCACGGGCCAAAAACATTCAGTACTTC.

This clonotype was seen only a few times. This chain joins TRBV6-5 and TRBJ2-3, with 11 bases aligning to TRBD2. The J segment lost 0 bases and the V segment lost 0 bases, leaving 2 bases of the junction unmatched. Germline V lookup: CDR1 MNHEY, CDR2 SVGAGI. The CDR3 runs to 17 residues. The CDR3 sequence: CASSYSGLAGSTDTQYF. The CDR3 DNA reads TGTGCCAGCAGTTACTCAGGACTAGCGGGTAGCACAGATACGCAGTATTTT.

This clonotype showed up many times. This CDR3 is CASSLVDQPQHF. CDR3 DNA sequence: TGTGCCAGCAGCTTAGTGGATCAGCCCCAGCATTTT. The chain links TRBV7-9 to TRBJ1-5; D remains ambiguous. The CDR3 sequence is 12 residues long. V lost 1 base to trimming and J lost 5 bases, with 3 bases between them. Germline lookup yields CDR1 SEHNR and CDR2 FQNEAQ (reference sequence).

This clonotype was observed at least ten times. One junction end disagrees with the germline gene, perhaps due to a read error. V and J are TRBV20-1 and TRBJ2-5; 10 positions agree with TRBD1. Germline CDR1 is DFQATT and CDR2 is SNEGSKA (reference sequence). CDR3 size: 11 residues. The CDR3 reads CSARDRRTGGF. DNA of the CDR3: TGCAGTGCTAGAGATCGGAGGACAGGGGGTTTC.

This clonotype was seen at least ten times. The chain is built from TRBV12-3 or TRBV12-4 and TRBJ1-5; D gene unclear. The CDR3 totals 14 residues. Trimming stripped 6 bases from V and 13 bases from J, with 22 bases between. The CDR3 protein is CASSPSGRGSNQHF. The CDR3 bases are TGTGCCAGCAGCCCCAGTGGACGGGGAAGTAATCAGCATTTT.

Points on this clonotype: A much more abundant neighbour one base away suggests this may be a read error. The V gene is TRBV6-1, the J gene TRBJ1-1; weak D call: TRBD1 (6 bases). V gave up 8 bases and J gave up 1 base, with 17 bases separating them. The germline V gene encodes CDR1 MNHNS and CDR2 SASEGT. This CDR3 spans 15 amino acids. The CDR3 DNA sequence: TGTGCCAGCTTGAGAGACGGGACACAGAACACTGAAGCTTTCTTT. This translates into CASLRDGTQNTEAFF.